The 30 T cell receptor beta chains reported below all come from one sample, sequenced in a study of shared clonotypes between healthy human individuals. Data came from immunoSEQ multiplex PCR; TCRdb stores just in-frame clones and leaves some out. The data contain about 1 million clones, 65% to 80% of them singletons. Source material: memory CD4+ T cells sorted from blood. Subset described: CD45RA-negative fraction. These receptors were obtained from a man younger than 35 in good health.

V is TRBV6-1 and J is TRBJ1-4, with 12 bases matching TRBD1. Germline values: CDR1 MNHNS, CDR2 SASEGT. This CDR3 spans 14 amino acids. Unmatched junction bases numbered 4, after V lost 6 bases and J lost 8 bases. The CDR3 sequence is CASRAGTGGEKLFF. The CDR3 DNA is TGTGCCAGCAGGGCCGGGACAGGGGGCGAAAAACTGTTTTTT.

CDR3 loop: CASSLMVQPGGVTEAFF. CDR3 sequence (DNA): TGCGCCAGCAGCTTGATGGTGCAGCCCGGTGGGGTCACTGAAGCTTTCTTT. This chain connects TRBV5-1 to TRBJ1-1, with unresolved D. This CDR3 is built from 17 residues. V was trimmed by 1 base and J by 4 bases, leaving 20 bases between them. Looked up from germline, CDR1 is SGHRS and CDR2 is YFSETQ.

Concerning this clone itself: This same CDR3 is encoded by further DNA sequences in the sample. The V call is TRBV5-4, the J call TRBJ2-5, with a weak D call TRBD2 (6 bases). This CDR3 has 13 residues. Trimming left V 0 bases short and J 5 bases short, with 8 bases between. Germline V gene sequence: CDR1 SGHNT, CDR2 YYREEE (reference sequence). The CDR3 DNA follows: TGTGCCAGCAGCTTGGGAGGAGGGGAGACCCAGTACTTC. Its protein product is CASSLGGGETQYF.

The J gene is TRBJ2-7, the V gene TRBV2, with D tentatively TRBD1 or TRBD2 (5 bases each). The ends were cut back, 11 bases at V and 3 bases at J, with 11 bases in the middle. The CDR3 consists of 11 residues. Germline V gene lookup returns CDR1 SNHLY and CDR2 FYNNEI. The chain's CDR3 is CAGGPNYEQYF. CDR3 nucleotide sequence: TGTGCCGGGGGACCCAACTACGAGCAGTACTTC.

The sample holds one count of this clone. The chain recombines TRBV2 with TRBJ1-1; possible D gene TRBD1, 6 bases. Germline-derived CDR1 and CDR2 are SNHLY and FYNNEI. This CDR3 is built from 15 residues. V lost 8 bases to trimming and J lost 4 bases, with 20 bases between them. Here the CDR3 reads CASGQGRLVSTEAFF. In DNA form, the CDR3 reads TGTGCCAGCGGCCAGGGGAGATTAGTTAGCACTGAAGCTTTCTTT.

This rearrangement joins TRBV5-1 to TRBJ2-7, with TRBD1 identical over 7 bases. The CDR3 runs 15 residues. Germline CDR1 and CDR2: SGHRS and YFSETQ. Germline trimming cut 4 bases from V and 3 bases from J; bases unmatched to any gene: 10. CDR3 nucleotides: TGCGCCAGCAGCCTACAGGGGAACGGAGTCTACGAGCAGTACTTC. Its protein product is CASSLQGNGVYEQYF.

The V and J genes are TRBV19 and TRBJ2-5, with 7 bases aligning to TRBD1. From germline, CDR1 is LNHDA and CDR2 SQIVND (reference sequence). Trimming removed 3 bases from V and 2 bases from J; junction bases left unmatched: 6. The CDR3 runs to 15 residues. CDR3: CASSIDRVGQETQYF. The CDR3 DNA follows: TGTGCCAGTAGTATCGACAGGGTGGGGCAAGAGACCCAGTACTTC.

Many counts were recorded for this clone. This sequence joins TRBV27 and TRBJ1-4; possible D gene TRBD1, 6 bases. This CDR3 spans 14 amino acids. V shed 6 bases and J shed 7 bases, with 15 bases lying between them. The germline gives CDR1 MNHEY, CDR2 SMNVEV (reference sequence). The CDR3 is CASRGTGLGEKLFF. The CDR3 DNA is TGTGCCAGCAGGGGTACAGGGTTGGGTGAAAAACTGTTTTTT.

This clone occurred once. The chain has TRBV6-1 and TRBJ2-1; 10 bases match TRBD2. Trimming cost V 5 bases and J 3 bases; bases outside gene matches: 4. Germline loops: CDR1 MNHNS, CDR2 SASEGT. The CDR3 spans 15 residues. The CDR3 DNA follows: TGTGCCAGCAGTCGGACTAGCGGAAGCTACAATGAGCAGTTCTTC. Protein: CASSRTSGSYNEQFF.

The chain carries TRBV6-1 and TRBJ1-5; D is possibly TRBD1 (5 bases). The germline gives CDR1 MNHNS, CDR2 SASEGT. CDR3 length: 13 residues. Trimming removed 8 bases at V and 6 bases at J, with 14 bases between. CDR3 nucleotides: TGTGCCAGCGGGTGGCAGGGCCCTCAGCCCCAGCATTTT. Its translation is CASGWQGPQPQHF.

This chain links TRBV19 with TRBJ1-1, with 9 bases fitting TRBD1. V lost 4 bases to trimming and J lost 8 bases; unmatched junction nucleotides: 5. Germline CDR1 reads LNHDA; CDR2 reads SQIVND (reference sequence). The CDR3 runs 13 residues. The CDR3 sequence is CASSSRTGAEAFF. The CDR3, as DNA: TGTGCCAGTAGTAGCCGGACAGGGGCCGAAGCTTTCTTT. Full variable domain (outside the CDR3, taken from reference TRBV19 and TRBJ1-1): DGGITQSPKYLFRKEGQNVTLSCEQNLNHDAMYWYRQDPGQGLRLIYYSQIVNDFQKGDIAEGYSVSREKKESFPLTVTSAQKNPTAFYLCASSSRTGAEAFFGQGTRLTVV.

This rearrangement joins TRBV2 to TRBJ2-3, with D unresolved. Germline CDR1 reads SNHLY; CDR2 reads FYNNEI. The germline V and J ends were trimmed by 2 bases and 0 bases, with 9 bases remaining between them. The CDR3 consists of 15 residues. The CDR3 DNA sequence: TGTGCCAGCAGTGAAACCGGAACTAGCACAGATACGCAGTATTTT. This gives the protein CASSETGTSTDTQYF.

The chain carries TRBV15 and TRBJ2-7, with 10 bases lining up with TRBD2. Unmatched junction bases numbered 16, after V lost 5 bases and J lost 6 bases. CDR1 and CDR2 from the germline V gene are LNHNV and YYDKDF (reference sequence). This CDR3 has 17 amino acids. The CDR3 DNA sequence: TGTGCCACCAGCCCCGGAATTAGCGGGGGGCCAAGGAGCGAGCAGTACTTC. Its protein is CATSPGISGGPRSEQYF.

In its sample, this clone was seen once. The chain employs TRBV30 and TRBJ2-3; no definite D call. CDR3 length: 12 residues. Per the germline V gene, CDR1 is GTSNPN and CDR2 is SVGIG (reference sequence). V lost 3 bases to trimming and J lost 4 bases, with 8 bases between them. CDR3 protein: CAWSRIPDTQYF. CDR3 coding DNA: TGTGCCTGGAGCCGGATCCCAGATACGCAGTATTTT.

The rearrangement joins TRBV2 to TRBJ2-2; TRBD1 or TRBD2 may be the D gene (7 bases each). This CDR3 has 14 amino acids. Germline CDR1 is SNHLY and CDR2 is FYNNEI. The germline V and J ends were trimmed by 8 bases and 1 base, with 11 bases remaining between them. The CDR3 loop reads CASGGDRNTGELFF. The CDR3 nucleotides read TGTGCCAGCGGGGGGGACAGGAACACCGGGGAGCTGTTTTTT.

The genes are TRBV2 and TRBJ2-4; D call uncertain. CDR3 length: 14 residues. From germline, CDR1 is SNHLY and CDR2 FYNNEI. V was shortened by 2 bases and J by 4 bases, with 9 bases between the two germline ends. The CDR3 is CASSEFGKKNIQYF. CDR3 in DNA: TGTGCCAGCAGTGAATTTGGGAAGAAAAACATTCAGTACTTC.

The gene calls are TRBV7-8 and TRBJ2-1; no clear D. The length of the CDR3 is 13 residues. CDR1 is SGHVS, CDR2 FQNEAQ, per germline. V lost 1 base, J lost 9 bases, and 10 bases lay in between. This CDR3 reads CASSLEVRGEQFF. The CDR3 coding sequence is TGTGCCAGCAGCTTAGAAGTTAGAGGTGAGCAGTTCTTC.

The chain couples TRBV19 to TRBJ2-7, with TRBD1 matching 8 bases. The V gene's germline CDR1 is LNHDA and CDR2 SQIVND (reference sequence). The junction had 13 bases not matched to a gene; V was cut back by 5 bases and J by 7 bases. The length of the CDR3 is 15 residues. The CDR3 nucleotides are TGTGCCAGTAGTGACGGACAGGGCCTGTTTGGAGAGCAGTACTTC. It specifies CASSDGQGLFGEQYF.

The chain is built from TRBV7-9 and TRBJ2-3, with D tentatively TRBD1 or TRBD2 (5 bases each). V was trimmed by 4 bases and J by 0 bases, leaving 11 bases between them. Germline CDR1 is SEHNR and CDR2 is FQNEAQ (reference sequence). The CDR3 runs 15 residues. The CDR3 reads CASSYGDGSTDTQYF. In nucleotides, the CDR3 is TGTGCCAGCAGCTACGGGGACGGTAGCACAGATACGCAGTATTTT.

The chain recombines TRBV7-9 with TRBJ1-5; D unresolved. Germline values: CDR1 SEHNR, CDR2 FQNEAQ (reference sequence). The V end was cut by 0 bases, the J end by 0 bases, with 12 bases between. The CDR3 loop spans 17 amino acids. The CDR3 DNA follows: TGTGCCAGCAGCTTAGCGGTCTCAGGTGCTAGCAATCAGCCCCAGCATTTT. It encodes CASSLAVSGASNQPQHF.

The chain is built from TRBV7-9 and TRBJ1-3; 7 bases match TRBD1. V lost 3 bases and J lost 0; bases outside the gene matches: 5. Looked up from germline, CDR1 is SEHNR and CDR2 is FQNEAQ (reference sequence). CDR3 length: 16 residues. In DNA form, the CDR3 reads TGTGCCAGCAGCTTCTGGGACAGCCTCTCTGGAAACACCATATATTTT. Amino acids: CASSFWDSLSGNTIYF.

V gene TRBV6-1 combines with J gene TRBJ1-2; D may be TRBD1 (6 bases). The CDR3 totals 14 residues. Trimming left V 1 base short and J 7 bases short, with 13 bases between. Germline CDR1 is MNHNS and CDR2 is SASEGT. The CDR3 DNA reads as TGTGCCAGCAGTGAAGGAGGGGGATCTCCTGGCTACACCTTC. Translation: CASSEGGGSPGYTF.

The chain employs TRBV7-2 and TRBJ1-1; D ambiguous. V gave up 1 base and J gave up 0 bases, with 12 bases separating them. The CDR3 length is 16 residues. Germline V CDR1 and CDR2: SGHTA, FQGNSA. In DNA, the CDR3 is TGTGCCAGCAGCTTAGGACCGATTTCAATGAACACTGAAGCTTTCTTT. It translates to CASSLGPISMNTEAFF.

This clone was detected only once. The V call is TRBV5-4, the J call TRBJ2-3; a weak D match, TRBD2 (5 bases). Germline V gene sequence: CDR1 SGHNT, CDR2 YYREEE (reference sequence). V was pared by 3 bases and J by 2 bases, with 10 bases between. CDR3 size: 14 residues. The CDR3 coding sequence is TGTGCCAGCAGCTCTAGGACTTACACAGATACGCAGTATTTT. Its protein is CASSSRTYTDTQYF.

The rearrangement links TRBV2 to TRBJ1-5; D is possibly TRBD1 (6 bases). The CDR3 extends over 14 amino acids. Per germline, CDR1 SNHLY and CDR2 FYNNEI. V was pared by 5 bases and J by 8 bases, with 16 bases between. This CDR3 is CASSQQGMEKPQHF. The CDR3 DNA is TGTGCCAGCAGTCAACAGGGAATGGAAAAGCCCCAGCATTTT.

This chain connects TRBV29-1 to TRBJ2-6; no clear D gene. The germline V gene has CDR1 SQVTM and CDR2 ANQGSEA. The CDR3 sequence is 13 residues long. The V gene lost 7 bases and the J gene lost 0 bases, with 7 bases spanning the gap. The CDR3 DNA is TGCAGCGCTGACACCTCTGGGGCCAACGTCCTGACTTTC. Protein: CSADTSGANVLTF.

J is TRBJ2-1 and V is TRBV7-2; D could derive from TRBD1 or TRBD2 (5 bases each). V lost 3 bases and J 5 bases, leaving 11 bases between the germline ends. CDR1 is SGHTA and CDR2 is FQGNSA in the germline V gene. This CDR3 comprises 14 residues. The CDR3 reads CASSFRDGHNEQFF. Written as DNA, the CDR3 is TGTGCCAGCAGCTTTCGGGACGGCCACAATGAGCAGTTCTTC.

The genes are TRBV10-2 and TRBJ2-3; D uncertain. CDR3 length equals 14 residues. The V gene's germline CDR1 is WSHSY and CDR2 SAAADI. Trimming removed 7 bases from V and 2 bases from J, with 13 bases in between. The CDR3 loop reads CASIDPVATDTQYF. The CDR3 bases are TGCGCCAGCATAGACCCGGTAGCCACAGATACGCAGTATTTT.

The CDR3 protein is CASRRQAGELFF. DNA for the CDR3: TGTGCCAGCAGGAGACAAGCCGGGGAGCTGTTTTTT. The chain couples TRBV28 to TRBJ2-2; D is unclear. Trimming took off 6 bases at V and 6 bases at J, with 8 bases between the two ends. This CDR3 is 12 amino acids long. The germline V gene encodes CDR1 MDHEN and CDR2 SYDVKM.

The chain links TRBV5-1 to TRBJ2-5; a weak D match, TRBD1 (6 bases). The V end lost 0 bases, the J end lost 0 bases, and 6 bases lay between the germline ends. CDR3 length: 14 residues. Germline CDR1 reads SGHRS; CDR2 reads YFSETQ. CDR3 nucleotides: TGCGCCAGCAGCTTGGGACAGGACCAAGAGACCCAGTACTTC. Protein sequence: CASSLGQDQETQYF.